This T cell receptor beta chain originates from a study of blood T cell repertoires in COVID-19 (dated by TCRdb to the early 2020s). Context from the whole study: Samples covering the acute and convalescent phases of COVID-19 were provided by collaborators in the United States, Italy and Spain. Nearly every sample came with metadata listing a de-identified subject ID, COVID-19 status, age in years and sex. The prospective study material was composed of cDNA or gDNA derived from T cells, B-cell-depleted T cells, or PBMCs. The repertoires were made available in a free public database intended to serve as a resource for research on the immune response to SARS-CoV-2. HLA class I and class II types, where available, came from metadata supplied by the sample provider rather than from assay-based typing. Deeply sampled blood TCRbeta repertoires from subjects exposed to, actively infected with, or recovered from COVID-19 were included in the dataset. Samples came from the ongoing ImmuneRACE study (first 160 participants) plus 1,254 subjects from 6 global collaborators. The paper's findings and limits, for the study overall: The quantity of clinical and demographic metadata differed by source and by participant and was supplied without curation.

At the junction V is shortened by 6 bases and J by 1 base; bases outside the gene matches: 6. From its cysteine to its phenylalanine, the CDR3 spans 15 amino acids. Left in the record is the CDR3 DNA by itself, 45 bases read in frame from the first base. In the germline V gene, CDR1 corresponds to SGHDT and CDR2 to YYEEEE. Each collaborating institution followed its own protocols to collect whole blood in K2EDTA tubes. For TCRbeta analysis, collaborators shipped samples in one of three forms: frozen whole blood, isolated PBMCs, or DNA extracted from either of those sample types. On this clone itself: No antigen is known for it. Base qualities were left out, and no much larger clone turns up one base away.

The immunoSEQ Assay, a bias-controlled multiplex PCR, was used to amplify TCRbeta CDR3 regions from genomic DNA. Regarding the original processing steps: Within the assay, amplification of reference gene primers was used to estimate how many nucleated cells each sample contained. To quantify the absolute abundance of each unique TCRbeta CDR3 rearrangement, sequence reads were collapsed and filtered. Productive Simpson clonality was computed per sample as the square root of Simpson's diversity index over productive rearrangements. TCRdb carries this immuneACCESS record with in-frame sequences only. Its versions omit some clonotypes, under half of them owing to an unresolved V gene in the studies checked, with the rest unexplained. From that table come the V and J calls and clone size; the DNA was used to work out D and trimming. This sample lists 65,000 to 90,000 clones; 84% were detected once. Under 30% of the sample is held by the ten biggest clonotypes.

The receptor chain draws on TRBV5-6 and TRBJ2-1, with 8 bases aligning to TRBD1. The sample comprised peripheral blood. The clonotype was recovered from a human donor in a cohort sampled during active COVID-19. The nucleotides are TGTGCCAGCATATCAGGGGGCTTTTCCTACAATGAGCAGTTCTTC. Translation gives CASISGGFSYNEQFF.